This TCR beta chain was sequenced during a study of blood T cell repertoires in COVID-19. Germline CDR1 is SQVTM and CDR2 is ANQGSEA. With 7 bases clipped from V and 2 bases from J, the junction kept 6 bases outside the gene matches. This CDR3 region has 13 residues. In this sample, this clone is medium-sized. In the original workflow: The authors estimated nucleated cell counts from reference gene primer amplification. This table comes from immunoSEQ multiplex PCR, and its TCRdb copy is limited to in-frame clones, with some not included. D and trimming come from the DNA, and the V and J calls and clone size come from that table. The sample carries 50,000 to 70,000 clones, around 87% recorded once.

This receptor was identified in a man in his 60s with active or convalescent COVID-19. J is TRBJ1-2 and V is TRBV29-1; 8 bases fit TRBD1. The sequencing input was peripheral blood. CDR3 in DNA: TGCAGCGCCCAGGACAGGGCCAACTATGGCTACACCTTC. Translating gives CSAQDRANYGYTF.